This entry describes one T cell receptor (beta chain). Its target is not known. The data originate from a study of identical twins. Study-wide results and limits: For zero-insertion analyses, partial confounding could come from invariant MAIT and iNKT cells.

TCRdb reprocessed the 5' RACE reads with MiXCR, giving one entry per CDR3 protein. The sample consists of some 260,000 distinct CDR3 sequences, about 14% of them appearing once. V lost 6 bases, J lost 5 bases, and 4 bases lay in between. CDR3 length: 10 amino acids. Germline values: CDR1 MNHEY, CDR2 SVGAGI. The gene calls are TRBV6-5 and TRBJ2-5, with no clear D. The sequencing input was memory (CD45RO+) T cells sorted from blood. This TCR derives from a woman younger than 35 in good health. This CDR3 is CASRLETQYF. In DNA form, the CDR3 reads TGTGCCAGCAGATTGGAGACCCAGTACTTC.